This entry concerns a single T cell receptor (beta chain). This entry belongs to a study of blood T cell repertoires in COVID-19. Study at large: Spain, Italy and the United States supplied samples that represented acute and convalescent COVID-19. Sources were T cells, B-cell-depleted T cells, or PBMCs; the material itself was cDNA or gDNA.

Assay: immunoSEQ multiplex PCR; the TCRdb copy retains only in-frame clones and omits some. In the table there are fewer than 300,000 clones, 70% to 90% of which are singletons. Germline CDR1 SGHAT, CDR2 FQNNGV. The CDR3 covers 15 residues. V lost 5 bases and J lost 8; bases outside the gene matches: 6. Specimen: peripheral blood. The sequence came from a woman aged 25 to 39 with COVID-19, enrolled during active disease. This chain links TRBV11-2 with TRBJ2-1; 13 nucleotides agree with TRBD2. The CDR3 loop reads CASSHRTSGGDEQFF. The CDR3 coding sequence is TGTGCCAGCAGCCACCGGACTAGCGGGGGCGATGAGCAGTTCTTC.